Reported below is one T cell receptor beta chain. Assay execution proceeded at the deep level. Some clones are missing from TCRdb's copy, which holds only in-frame ones; the method was immunoSEQ multiplex PCR. There are roughly 2.4 million clones in the sample; nearly 97% occur only once, and 0.1% to 0.15% lies in the top ten. This entry comes from a study of shared clonotypes between healthy human individuals. Source material: naive CD4+ T cells sorted from blood. Subset here: CD45RA+ positively selected. The receptor's source is a man aged 18 to 29 in good health.

The CDR3 region has the DNA TGTGCCAGCAGCTTAGGAGTCGGGAACACCGGGGAGCTGTTTTTT. Translating gives CASSLGVGNTGELFF. J is TRBJ2-2 and V is TRBV7-6; D gene ambiguous. Trimming pared 1 base from V and 1 base from J, leaving 7 bases between. Germline V gene lookup returns CDR1 SGHVS and CDR2 FNYEAQ. The CDR3 consists of 15 residues.